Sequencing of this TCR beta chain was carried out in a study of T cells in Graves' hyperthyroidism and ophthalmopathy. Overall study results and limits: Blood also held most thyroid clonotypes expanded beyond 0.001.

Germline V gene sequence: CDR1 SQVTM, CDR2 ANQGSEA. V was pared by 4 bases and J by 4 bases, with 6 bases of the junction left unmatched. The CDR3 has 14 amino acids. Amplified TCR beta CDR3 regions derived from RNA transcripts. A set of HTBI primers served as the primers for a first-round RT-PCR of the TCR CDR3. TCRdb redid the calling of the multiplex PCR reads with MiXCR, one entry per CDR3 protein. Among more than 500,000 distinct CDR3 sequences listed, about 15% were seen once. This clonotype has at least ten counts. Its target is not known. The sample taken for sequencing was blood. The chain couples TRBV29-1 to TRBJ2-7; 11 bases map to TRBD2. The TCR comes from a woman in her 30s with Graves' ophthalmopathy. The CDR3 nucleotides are TGCAGCGTTGGCGGTAGCGGGAGGGTATACGAGCAGTACTTC. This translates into CSVGGSGRVYEQYF.